The clone carrying this T cell receptor beta chain was seen a handful of times. The source of the sample is a study of beta chain features in type 1 diabetes. The V gene lost 5 bases and the J gene lost 7 bases, with 19 bases spanning the gap. Germline loops: CDR1 SGHDT, CDR2 YYEEEE. CDR3 length: 15 amino acids. Sequenced material consisted of expressed TCRB transcripts (all of the isolated RNA was reverse transcribed). Only in-frame clones appear in the TCRdb table, and some are missing; sequencing was by immunoSEQ multiplex PCR. The data hold about 410,000 clones, with more than 11% observed a single time.

Sequencing used naive CD4+ T cells from blood. The receptor was isolated from a man aged 25-40 years in good health. J is TRBJ2-1 and V is TRBV5-6; either TRBD1 or TRBD2 may fit D (5 bases each). The CDR3 bases are TGTGCCAGCAGGCTATTTCGGGATTCAGGGAATGAGCAGTTCTTC. This sequence encodes CASRLFRDSGNEQFF. The entire variable domain, with the rest obtained from reference TRBV5-6 and TRBJ2-1, is as follows: DAGVTQSPTHLIKTRGQQVTLRCSPKSGHDTVSWYQQALGQGPQFIFQYYEEEERQRGNFPDRFSGHQFPNYSSELNVNALLLGDSALYLCASRLFRDSGNEQFFGPGTRLTVL.